Reported below is one TCR beta chain. This sample was included in a study of control samples from healthy donors and cancer patients. The CDR3 length is 13 residues. After removal of 6 bases from V and 7 bases from J, the junction contained 6 bases not matched to a gene. CDR1 is SNHLY, CDR2 FYNNEI, per germline. Profiling relied on immunoSEQ multiplex PCR, and the TCRdb table lists in-frame clones only, not all of them. The sample has some 210,000 clones; 91% are singletons. Sequenced sample: blood. The sequence came from a man younger than 40 in good health. The chain joins TRBV2 to TRBJ1-1; the match to TRBD1 covers 9 bases. The CDR3 loop is CASRPDRGNEAFF. The CDR3 DNA reads as TGTGCCAGCAGACCGGACAGGGGCAATGAAGCTTTCTTT.